Listed below are T cell receptor beta chains from one sample, sequenced in a study of blood T cells in healthy people across ages. TCRdb recomputed calls from the 5' RACE reads with MiXCR, one row per CDR3 protein. This sample has 1,500,000 or so distinct CDR3 sequences, with around 55% found just once. Sequencing used blood. These receptors were taken from a man aged 18 to 29 in good health. The CDR3 runs from the conserved cysteine through the conserved F or W. The D gene is left open where the match is weak. Clone size is stated in some rows and not others, as once, few, many or a class when expanded.

V gene	J gene	clone size	D gene	CDR3 protein	CDR3 DNA
TRBV27	TRBJ1-6	once	-	CASSPPLPNSRVPYSPLHF	TGTGCCAGCAGTCCCCCTCTACCCAATTCCAGGGTCCCCTATTCACCCCTCCACTTT
TRBV28	TRBJ2-1	-	TRBD1	CASIIGTGSYNEQFF	TGTGCCAGCATTATCGGGACAGGCTCCTACAATGAGCAGTTCTTC
TRBV15	TRBJ1-1	-	-	CATSRERLQRTNTEAFF	TGTGCCACCAGCAGAGAGAGATTGCAGAGGACGAACACTGAAGCTTTCTTT
TRBV5-1	TRBJ2-5	-	TRBD1	CASSLRIRDRVGETQYF	TGCGCCAGCAGCCTGAGGATCCGGGACAGGGTCGGAGAGACCCAGTACTTC
TRBV10-3	TRBJ1-2	-	-	CAISDPGADYGYTF	TGTGCCATCAGTGACCCGGGGGCGGACTATGGCTACACCTTC
TRBV4-1	TRBJ2-7	-	TRBD1	CASSQEGGDEQYF	TGCGCCAGCAGCCAGGAAGGGGGCGACGAGCAGTACTTC
TRBV19	TRBJ1-6	-	-	CASRGVSSYNSPLHF	TGTGCCAGTAGGGGGGTTTCCTCCTATAATTCACCCCTCCACTTT
TRBV29-1	TRBJ1-4	few	-	CSVGNEKLFF	TGCAGCGTTGGCAATGAAAAACTGTTTTTT
TRBV29-1	TRBJ2-1	many	-	CSRSFGNEQFF	TGTAGTCGTTCTTTTGGCAATGAGCAGTTCTTC
TRBV3-1	TRBJ2-4	-	-	CASSQGRGLRNIQYF	TGTGCCAGCAGCCAAGGCCGGGGCCTCAGGAACATTCAGTACTTC
TRBV5-1	TRBJ2-6	few	-	CASSLVQGAGANVLTF	TGCGCCAGCAGCTTGGTCCAGGGTGCAGGGGCCAACGTCCTGACTTTC
TRBV9	TRBJ2-7	-	TRBD1	CASSVGDSPSYEQYF	TGTGCCAGCAGCGTAGGGGACAGCCCTTCCTACGAGCAGTACTTC
TRBV7-6	TRBJ2-7	-	-	CASSLYGRTYEQYF	TGTGCCAGCAGCTTATATGGGCGGACCTACGAGCAGTACTTC
TRBV20-1	TRBJ2-7	-	-	CSARDLLADEQYF	TGCAGTGCTAGAGATCTCCTAGCAGACGAGCAGTACTTC
TRBV4-3	TRBJ2-5	-	-	CASSPHLRLAAGETQYF	TGCGCCAGCAGCCCCCACTTGAGGTTAGCAGCCGGAGAGACCCAGTACTTC
TRBV7-9	TRBJ2-7	-	TRBD1	CASSFGRGHHEQYF	TGTGCCAGCAGCTTTGGAAGGGGGCACCACGAGCAGTACTTC
TRBV7-2	TRBJ1-4	few	TRBD1	CASSLKWDRLATNEKLFF	TGTGCCAGCAGCTTAAAATGGGACAGGCTGGCAACTAATGAAAAACTGTTTTTT
TRBV4-1	TRBJ2-3	-	-	CASSRLSTSSVPDTQYF	TGCGCCAGCAGCCGACTTAGCACTAGTAGTGTTCCAGATACGCAGTATTTT
TRBV6-1	TRBJ1-2	-	-	CASSVRGDYGYTF	TGTGCCAGCAGTGTCCGGGGAGACTATGGCTACACCTTC
TRBV20-1	TRBJ2-5	-	TRBD1	CSARRTGLETQYF	TGCAGTGCTAGACGGACAGGGTTGGAGACCCAGTACTTC
TRBV15	TRBJ2-1	-	TRBD2	CATSRVGLAGGQSYNEQFF	TGTGCCACCAGCAGAGTTGGACTAGCGGGAGGGCAATCCTACAATGAGCAGTTCTTC
TRBV20-1	TRBJ2-3	-	-	CSASTSTDTQYF	TGCAGTGCAAGTACTAGCACAGATACGCAGTATTTT
TRBV6-5	TRBJ2-1	-	TRBD1	CASSHHRGDSYNEQFF	TGTGCCAGCAGCCATCACAGGGGGGACTCCTACAATGAGCAGTTCTTC
TRBV7-9	TRBJ2-7	-	TRBD2	CASSLAPGGIPYEQYF	TGTGCCAGCAGCTTAGCTCCGGGAGGGATCCCCTACGAGCAGTACTTC
TRBV6-1	TRBJ1-1	once	-	CASSEVGRTSMNTEAFF	TGTGCCAGCAGTGAAGTCGGACGTACCTCGATGAACACTGAAGCTTTCTTT
TRBV3-1	TRBJ2-4	few	-	CASSQDGAGEALNIQYF	TGTGCCAGCAGCCAAGATGGGGCAGGGGAGGCGTTAAACATTCAGTACTTC
TRBV27	TRBJ2-5	-	-	CASSQTGRPGQETQYF	TGTGCCAGCAGTCAAACGGGCCGACCCGGACAAGAGACCCAGTACTTC
TRBV28	TRBJ1-6	-	-	CASSPPGPGNNSPLHF	TGTGCCAGCTCGCCCCCGGGGCCAGGGAATAATTCACCCCTCCACTTT
TRBV28	TRBJ2-4	-	-	CASSLGGNGAKNIQYF	TGTGCCAGCAGTTTGGGGGGAAATGGGGCCAAAAACATTCAGTACTTC
TRBV20-1	TRBJ2-7	few	-	CSVLSVSSYEQYF	TGCAGCGTACTAAGCGTAAGCTCCTACGAGCAGTACTTC
TRBV12-3/TRBV12-4	TRBJ1-4	once	-	CASSPARAGFGEKLFF	TGTGCCAGCAGTCCCGCCCGCGCAGGGTTCGGAGAAAAACTGTTTTTT
TRBV29-1	TRBJ2-3	few	TRBD1	CSVEDPPGQGTDTQYF	TGCAGCGTTGAAGATCCGCCGGGACAGGGAACAGATACGCAGTATTTT
TRBV28	TRBJ2-7	-	TRBD1	CASSFLGQPYEQYF	TGTGCCAGCAGTTTTTTGGGACAGCCCTACGAGCAGTACTTC
TRBV4-1	TRBJ2-3	few	TRBD1	CASSQGSTHRGVEGDTQYF	TGCGCCAGCAGCCAAGGGTCTACACACAGGGGCGTTGAAGGGGATACGCAGTATTTT
TRBV4-3	TRBJ2-3	-	TRBD1	CASSQGSEADRERTDTQYF	TGCGCCAGCAGCCAAGGCTCTGAGGCGGACAGGGAGCGCACAGATACGCAGTATTTT
TRBV5-4	TRBJ2-1	-	-	CASSNSRASEQFF	TGTGCCAGCAGCAACTCCAGGGCAAGTGAGCAGTTCTTC
TRBV11-2	TRBJ2-2	-	-	CASSVQNAGELFF	TGTGCCAGCAGCGTACAAAACGCCGGGGAGCTGTTTTTT
TRBV6-5	TRBJ1-4	-	-	CASSPLGSEKLFF	TGTGCCAGCAGCCCGTTGGGGTCGGAAAAACTGTTTTTT
TRBV4-1	TRBJ2-1	-	-	CASSQSPGGYNEQFF	TGCGCCAGCAGCCAATCCCCCGGCGGTTACAATGAGCAGTTCTTC
TRBV15	TRBJ2-5	-	TRBD1	CATSSRQGSGEAQYF	TGTGCCACCAGCAGTCGACAGGGGTCGGGGGAGGCCCAGTACTTC
TRBV29-1	TRBJ2-7	-	-	CSVADGPYEQYF	TGCAGCGTTGCCGACGGCCCCTACGAGCAGTACTTC
TRBV5-1	TRBJ2-7	-	TRBD2	CASSFGPSGNYEQYF	TGCGCCAGCAGCTTCGGGCCTAGCGGGAACTACGAGCAGTACTTC